The present TCR beta chain was sequenced within a study of blood T cell repertoires in COVID-19. For the study at large: COVID-19 samples collected from the United States, Italy and Spain covered acute and convalescent phases.

Those enrolled in Seattle joined during active infection and were followed longitudinally afterward. This table comes from immunoSEQ multiplex PCR, and its TCRdb copy is limited to in-frame clones, with some not included. This repertoire shows approximately 250,000 clones, 80% to 90% found once; its top ten account for 9.5% to 13%. V lost 2 bases and J 0 bases, leaving 12 bases between the germline ends. Germline CDR1 SGHVS, CDR2 FQNEAQ. This CDR3 contains 16 residues. This sequence was found in a woman in her 70s with COVID-19, enrolled during active disease. The rearrangement links TRBV7-8 to TRBJ2-3, with a possible D match to TRBD2 (6 bases). What was sequenced was peripheral blood. The CDR3 region has the DNA TGTGCCAGCAGCTTACCCCCGGGGACTAGCACAGATACGCAGTATTTT. As protein: CASSLPPGTSTDTQYF.